This paragraph reports one T cell receptor (beta chain). Its antigen remains unidentified. CDR3 size: 17 residues. With 60 Vbeta and 13 Jbeta primers, the PCR was carried out. Produced via immunoSEQ multiplex PCR; TCRdb's table is partial and in-frame only. This table has some 150,000 clones, 76% appearing once. These data originate in a study of cytomegalovirus exposure and HLA in healthy donors. Whole-study context: Early release data held 85 million or so unique TCRs from HLA-typed donors. Most genotyped donors, around 78% of 300 to 400, had Caucasian-associated genetic ancestry.

Points from the study as a whole: In a later analysis, a missense DCLRE1C variant was linked to TCR beta V- and J-gene trimming. Presence/absence analyses assumed roughly uniform sequencing depth across donors, which may not hold.

The receptor was isolated from a female donor in good health and CMV-seropositive. The chain links TRBV1 to TRBJ2-7; TRBD2 is the table's D call and was not checked against the DNA. TRBV1 is noted as a pseudogene. Sequencing was done on a sample of PBMCs. CDR3 in amino acids: CTSSSSGETRNFYEQYF. The CDR3 nucleotides are TGCACCAGCAGCTCCTCGGGAGAGACTAGGAACTTCTACGAGCAGTACTTC.